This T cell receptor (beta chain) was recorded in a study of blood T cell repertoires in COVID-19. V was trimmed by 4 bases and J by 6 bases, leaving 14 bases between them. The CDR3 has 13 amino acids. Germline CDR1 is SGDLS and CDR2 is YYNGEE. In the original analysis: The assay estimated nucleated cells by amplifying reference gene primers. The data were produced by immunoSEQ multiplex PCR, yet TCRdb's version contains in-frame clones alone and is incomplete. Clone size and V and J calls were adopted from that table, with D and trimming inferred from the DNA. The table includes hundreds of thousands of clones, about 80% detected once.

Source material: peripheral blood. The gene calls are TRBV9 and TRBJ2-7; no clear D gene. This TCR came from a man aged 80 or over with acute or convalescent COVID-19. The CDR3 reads CASSSYPRREQYF. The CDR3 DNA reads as TGTGCCAGCAGCTCCTACCCGCGCCGCGAGCAGTACTTC.